Each of the 27 T cell receptor beta chains below was sequenced from the same sample in a study of T cell responses to AZD1222 COVID-19 vaccine. Only in-frame clones appear in the TCRdb table, and some are missing; sequencing was by immunoSEQ multiplex PCR. The repertoire includes approximately 130,000 clones, roughly nine tenths of them detected once, and approximately 7.9% sits in the top ten. The sample was peripheral blood, taken on day 0 of AZD1222 vaccination. The receptors stem from an adult in good health.

The rearrangement links TRBV9 to TRBJ2-7, with D perhaps assigned TRBD1 or TRBD2 (6 bases each). The CDR3 extends over 14 amino acids. The germline CDR1 and CDR2 sequences are SGDLS and YYNGEE. Trimming removed 0 bases from V and 6 bases from J, with 13 bases in between. The CDR3 reads CASSVGPPGAEQYF. As DNA, the CDR3 is TGTGCCAGCAGCGTAGGCCCTCCGGGGGCCGAGCAGTACTTC.

J is TRBJ1-1 and V is TRBV6-5; 7 nucleotides agree with TRBD1. The germline CDR1 and CDR2 sequences are MNHEY and SVGAGI. V lost 6 bases, J lost 9 bases, and 7 bases stayed unmatched. This CDR3 has 12 residues. CDR3 bases: TGTGCCAGCAGGTCCCGGGACAGCAAAGCTTTCTTT. It is translated as CASRSRDSKAFF.

The chain uses TRBV18 and TRBJ1-1; a possible D gene is TRBD1 (6 bases). The CDR3 runs 13 residues. Germline V CDR1 and CDR2: KGHSH, LQKENI. V lost 5 bases and J 1 base, leaving 8 bases between the germline ends. The CDR3 DNA follows: TGTGCCAGCTCAGTGACAGGGAACACTGAAGCTTTCTTT. Protein sequence: CASSVTGNTEAFF.

This chain connects TRBV2 to TRBJ2-3; the D is unclear. The CDR3 has 15 residues. From germline, CDR1 is SNHLY and CDR2 FYNNEI. Trimming cost V 7 bases and J 6 bases, with 20 bases left between them. The CDR3, as DNA: TGTGCCAGCAATCCCCCTTCGGCACTGATGGATACGCAGTATTTT. Protein: CASNPPSALMDTQYF.

The rearrangement links TRBV5-1 to TRBJ2-1; perhaps D is TRBD1 or TRBD2 (5 bases each). Trimming removed 4 bases at V and 10 bases at J, with 12 bases between. Germline V gene lookup returns CDR1 SGHRS and CDR2 YFSETQ. The CDR3 runs 12 residues. CDR3 DNA: TGCGCCAGCAGCCCCATCCGGGACGAGCAGTTCTTC. It translates to CASSPIRDEQFF.

The J gene is TRBJ2-5, the V gene TRBV3-1 (or the pseudogene TRBV3-2); D is unclear. Germline V CDR1 and CDR2: LGHDT, YNNKEL (reference sequence). This CDR3 is built from 17 residues. V lost 3 bases to trimming and J lost 4 bases, with 21 bases between them. CDR3 in DNA: TGTGCCAGCAGCCAGGTCCGCGCCCCCGCTCCCCCAGAGACCCAGTACTTC. This gives the protein CASSQVRAPAPPETQYF.

J is TRBJ1-1 and V is TRBV2; no firm D call. This CDR3 contains 13 residues. The germline V gene has CDR1 SNHLY and CDR2 FYNNEI. The germline V and J ends were trimmed by 1 base and 8 bases, with 11 bases remaining between them. This chain's CDR3 is CASSEGPGIEAFF. The CDR3 nucleotides read TGTGCCAGCAGTGAAGGTCCGGGAATCGAAGCTTTCTTT.

The chain has TRBV27 and TRBJ1-5, with a weak D call TRBD1 (5 bases). The CDR3 contains 13 residues. Germline V gives CDR1 MNHEY, CDR2 SMNVEV (reference sequence). The ends were cut back, 3 bases at V and 3 bases at J, with 6 bases in the middle. The CDR3 DNA sequence: TGTGCCAGCAGTTTGACAGTCAATCAGCCCCAGCATTTT. This encodes CASSLTVNQPQHF.

The rearrangement uses TRBV27 and TRBJ1-6, with 7 bases lining up with TRBD1. Per the germline V gene, CDR1 is MNHEY and CDR2 is SMNVEV (reference sequence). V was pared by 0 bases and J by 10 bases, with 3 bases of the junction left unmatched. The CDR3 is 14 amino acids. The CDR3 here is CASSLSTGRSPLHF. The CDR3 DNA follows: TGTGCCAGCAGTTTATCGACAGGGCGATCACCCCTCCACTTT.

The rearrangement uses TRBV2 and TRBJ1-2; a weak D match, TRBD1 (5 bases). This CDR3 contains 15 residues. V was shortened by 1 base and J by 2 bases, with 11 bases between the two germline ends. Germline CDR1 and CDR2: SNHLY and FYNNEI. The CDR3 is CASSEVGDLNYGYTF. The CDR3 DNA reads as TGTGCCAGCAGTGAAGTGGGGGATCTAAACTATGGCTACACCTTC. Full variable domain (missing parts from reference TRBV2 and TRBJ1-2): EPEVTQTPSHQVTQMGQEVILRCVPISNHLYFYWYRQILGQKVEFLVSFYNNEISEKSEIFDDQFSVERPDGSNFTLKIRSTKLEDSAMYFCASSEVGDLNYGYTFGSGTRLTVV.

The chain is built from TRBV2 and TRBJ2-1; 9 bases agree with TRBD1. The CDR3 has 12 amino acids. Trimming removed 6 bases from V and 16 bases from J; junction bases left unmatched: 10. Germline CDR1 SNHLY, CDR2 FYNNEI. The CDR3 nucleotides read TGTGCCAGCAGGCTTTCCGGGACAGGGATTTTCTTC. It codes for CASRLSGTGIFF.

The CDR3 sequence: CASSPNQLWGTEAFF. Here the CDR3 DNA reads TGTGCCAGTAGTCCCAACCAACTTTGGGGCACTGAAGCTTTCTTT. V gene TRBV19 combines with J gene TRBJ1-1, with D unresolved. Trimming removed 5 bases at V and 4 bases at J, with 17 bases between. The CDR3 has 15 amino acids. The germline V gene encodes CDR1 LNHDA and CDR2 SQIVND (reference sequence).

The chain carries TRBV18 and TRBJ2-3; TRBD1 aligns across 7 bases. The V gene end was trimmed by 6 bases and the J gene end by 2 bases; junction bases not matched to a gene: 8. The germline CDR1 and CDR2 sequences are KGHSH and LQKENI. This CDR3 is built from 15 residues. The CDR3 region has the DNA TGTGCCAGCTCCGCTCAGGGGGACCTCACAGATACGCAGTATTTT. Its translation: CASSAQGDLTDTQYF.

J is TRBJ2-5 and V is TRBV9; 10 bases fit TRBD1. The V and J ends lost 0 bases and 4 bases, in that order; junction bases with no gene match: 9. Germline assignment: CDR1 SGDLS and CDR2 YYNGEE. This CDR3 has 17 residues. The CDR3: CASSVEPLDRGRETQYF. CDR3 nucleotide sequence: TGTGCCAGCAGCGTAGAACCCCTTGACAGGGGGCGAGAGACCCAGTACTTC. The full variable domain, rest sourced from reference TRBV9 and TRBJ2-5, is DSGVTQTPKHLITATGQRVTLRCSPRSGDLSVYWYQQSLDQGLQFLIQYYNGEERAKGNILERFSAQQFPDLHSELNLSSLELGDSALYFCASSVEPLDRGRETQYFGPGTRLLVL.

The table lists this clone with a few counts. The chain couples TRBV5-6 to TRBJ1-4; 9 nucleotides line up with TRBD1. The CDR3 has 16 amino acids. J gave up 5 bases and V 2 bases, and 7 bases lay outside the gene matches. Germline values: CDR1 SGHDT, CDR2 YYEEEE. CDR3 in amino acids: CASSLRQGGGNEKLFF. CDR3 in DNA: TGTGCCAGCAGCTTACGACAGGGGGGAGGAAATGAAAAACTGTTTTTT.

This chain links TRBV14 with TRBJ2-7; possibly TRBD1 or TRBD2 for D (5 bases each). The CDR3 runs 14 residues. Germline CDR1 is SGHDN and CDR2 is FVKESK. Trimming cost V 6 bases and J 3 bases, with 15 bases left between them. In DNA form, the CDR3 reads TGTGCCAGCAGTCCTTCGGGACGGAGCTACGAGCAGTACTTC. This encodes CASSPSGRSYEQYF.

The J gene is TRBJ2-3, the V gene TRBV6-5; D remains ambiguous. Trimming pared 7 bases from V and 5 bases from J, leaving 4 bases between. Germline assignment: CDR1 MNHEY and CDR2 SVGAGI. The CDR3 covers 10 residues. The CDR3 loop reads CASIGDTQYF. CDR3 DNA: TGTGCCAGCATCGGAGATACGCAGTATTTT.

This sequence joins TRBV5-4 and TRBJ2-1; D gene ambiguous. Germline V gene lookup returns CDR1 SGHNT and CDR2 YYREEE (reference sequence). The CDR3 runs to 16 residues. Trimming cost V 4 bases and J 9 bases, with 23 bases left between them. CDR3 sequence (DNA): TGTGCCAGCAGCCCTCGTGAAGGGCTGGGTTTGAGTGAGCAGTTCTTC. It encodes CASSPREGLGLSEQFF.

The CDR3 is CASSLGQGVGSYNSPLHF. Here the CDR3 DNA reads TGCGCCAGCAGCTTGGGACAGGGTGTAGGCTCCTATAATTCACCCCTCCACTTT. The V and J genes are TRBV5-1 and TRBJ1-6; 7 bases align to TRBD1. The CDR3 is made up of 18 amino acids. J lost 0 bases, V lost 0 bases, and 6 bases had no gene match. In germline, CDR1 is SGHRS, CDR2 YFSETQ.

This chain uses TRBV5-1 with TRBJ2-1; D might be TRBD1 (5 bases). CDR3 length equals 12 residues. V was cut by 5 bases and J by 5 bases, with 8 bases left in between. From germline, CDR1 is SGHRS and CDR2 YFSETQ. The DNA of the CDR3 is TGCGCCAGCAGTGCAGGGCACAATGAGCAGTTCTTC. Its protein is CASSAGHNEQFF.

V usage is TRBV7-3 and J usage is TRBJ1-6; D remains unclear. This CDR3 is 13 amino acids long. Germline-derived CDR1 and CDR2 are SGHTA and FQGTGA. The ends were cut back, 3 bases at V and 6 bases at J, with 6 bases in the middle. CDR3 coding DNA: TGTGCCAGCAGCTTGAATAGTAATTCACCCCTCCACTTT. This sequence encodes CASSLNSNSPLHF.

This chain joins TRBV7-2 and TRBJ2-7; D could derive from TRBD1 or TRBD2 (5 bases each). V was pared by 3 bases and J by 2 bases, with 14 bases between. The CDR3 loop spans 15 amino acids. CDR1 is SGHTA, CDR2 FQGNSA, per germline. The CDR3: CASSLLPGPAYEQYF. CDR3 nucleotide sequence: TGTGCCAGCAGCTTGCTCCCGGGACCCGCCTACGAGCAGTACTTC.

The CDR3 sequence: CASSERAGGGSDTQYF. For the CDR3, the DNA is TGTGCCAGCAGTGAAAGGGCGGGAGGTGGTTCAGATACGCAGTATTTT. The genes are TRBV6-1 and TRBJ2-3; TRBD2 agrees at 8 bases. This CDR3 is 16 amino acids long. With 2 bases clipped from V and 4 bases from J, the junction kept 8 bases outside the gene matches. Germline lookup yields CDR1 MNHNS and CDR2 SASEGT.

In this sample, this clone turned up once. This chain links TRBV18 with TRBJ2-7, with D perhaps matching TRBD1 or TRBD2 (6 bases each). CDR1 and CDR2 (germline): KGHSH, LQKENI. This CDR3 is 14 amino acids long. V gave up 6 bases and J gave up 9 bases, with 21 bases separating them. CDR3 DNA: TGTGCCAGCTCGTCCTCAGGGGTTAAGGAGGGGCAGTACTTC. This translates into CASSSSGVKEGQYF.

The rearrangement links TRBV11-1 to TRBJ2-1; TRBD2 might be the D (6 bases). With 4 bases removed from V and 7 bases from J, the gap between germline ends came to 17 bases. The germline V gene has CDR1 SGHAT and CDR2 FQDESV (reference sequence). This CDR3 comprises 15 residues. The CDR3 loop is CASSSGSSPRNEQFF. CDR3 coding DNA: TGTGCCAGCAGCTCCGGGAGCTCCCCACGAAATGAGCAGTTCTTC.

The V call is TRBV6-2 or TRBV6-3, the J call TRBJ2-1; TRBD2 agrees at 11 bases. The CDR3 totals 17 residues. The junction had 10 bases not matched to a gene; V was cut back by 2 bases and J by 7 bases. Germline values: CDR1 MNHEY, CDR2 SVGEGT. CDR3 coding DNA: TGTGCCAGCAGTTACCCTTTACTAGCGGGAGCTACAAATGAGCAGTTCTTC. Translating it yields CASSYPLLAGATNEQFF.

The chain uses TRBV19 and TRBJ2-1, with 7 positions matching TRBD1. Germline V lookup: CDR1 LNHDA, CDR2 SQIVND (reference sequence). Losses at the gene ends were 6 bases for V and 7 bases for J; bases not matched to a gene: 15. The CDR3 is 16 residues long. Written as DNA, the CDR3 is TGTGCCAGTAGCGGGAAAGGGGGCGGTCAGAGGAATGAGCAGTTCTTC. Translation gives CASSGKGGGQRNEQFF.